Following are 27 T cell receptor beta chains from one sample sequenced in a study of blood T cell repertoires in COVID-19. Using immunoSEQ multiplex PCR, the repertoire was profiled, and TCRdb retains in-frame clones only, with some absent. The sample records 80,000 to 130,000 clones, over 85% being singletons. What was sequenced was peripheral blood. The source of these receptors is an older man with acute or convalescent COVID-19.

This chain connects TRBV6-4 to TRBJ2-2; D not certain. V lost 2 bases and J lost 6, with 4 bases in between. CDR1 is MRHNA, CDR2 SNTAGT, per germline. The CDR3 length is 12 residues. The CDR3 DNA reads TGTGCCAGCAGTGACAGAGCCGGGGAGCTGTTTTTT. Protein product: CASSDRAGELFF.

With regard to this clone: An end of the junction differs from the germline gene, which may be a read error. The CDR3 here is CASSIAGGGSPLHF. In nucleotides, the CDR3 is TGTGCCAGCAGCATAGCTGGTGGGGGGTCACCCCTCCACTTT. V usage is TRBV7-2 and J usage is TRBJ1-6, with D maybe TRBD1 (5 bases). The germline gives CDR1 SGHTA, CDR2 FQGNSA. CDR3 length: 14 amino acids.

The chain combines TRBV11-1 with TRBJ1-2; D uncertain. Trimming shortened V by 5 bases and J by 4 bases, and 17 bases separated the two germline ends. The CDR3 covers 15 residues. The germline gives CDR1 SGHAT, CDR2 FQDESV (reference sequence). The CDR3 DNA reads as TGTGCCAGCAGCCGATCTAACAGCCAATCCTATGGCTACACCTTC. It codes for CASSRSNSQSYGYTF.

The V gene is TRBV30, the J gene TRBJ1-1, with D maybe TRBD1 (5 bases). CDR1 GTSNPN and CDR2 SVGIG come from the germline V gene (reference sequence). The CDR3 has 13 residues. Trimming took off 2 bases at V and 4 bases at J, with 11 bases between the two ends. In DNA form, the CDR3 reads TGTGCCTGGAGTTCTAGACAGTCCACTGAAGCTTTCTTT. Translated: CAWSSRQSTEAFF.

Turning to this clone: Relative to the germline gene, one junction end is altered; a read error may explain this. The chain joins TRBV28 to TRBJ2-3; 7 positions agree with TRBD2. The CDR3 sequence is 15 residues long. From germline, CDR1 is MDHEN and CDR2 SYDVKM. The CDR3 sequence is CASSSGGPLTHTQYF. CDR3 nucleotide sequence: TGTGCCAGCAGTTCGGGGGGACCCCTCACACATACGCAGTATTTT.

The chain carries TRBV24-1 and TRBJ1-2; D ambiguous. CDR3 size: 14 residues. The V end lost 3 bases, the J end lost 0 bases, and 7 bases lay between the germline ends. CDR1 is KGHDR, CDR2 SFDVKD, per germline. The DNA for the CDR3 is TGTGCCACCAGTGATCCTCAGGCTAACTATGGCTACACCTTC. Its protein is CATSDPQANYGYTF.

The chain carries TRBV7-2 and TRBJ2-5; TRBD1 agrees at 11 bases. The CDR3 extends over 16 amino acids. With 5 bases clipped from V and 2 bases from J, the junction kept 7 bases outside the gene matches. The germline gives CDR1 SGHTA, CDR2 FQGNSA. The CDR3 nucleotides are TGTGCCAGCAGCCCATCAGGACAGGGGGCGCAAGAGACCCAGTACTTC. This codes for CASSPSGQGAQETQYF.

The rearrangement links TRBV30 to TRBJ2-3, with D possibly TRBD1 on 6 matching bases. Trimming left V 5 bases short and J 4 bases short, with 7 bases between. CDR1 and CDR2 from the germline V gene are GTSNPN and SVGIG (reference sequence). The CDR3 totals 11 residues. The CDR3 region has the DNA TGTGCCTGGGCAGGGGCAGATACGCAGTATTTT. Amino acids: CAWAGADTQYF.

The chain uses TRBV24-1 and TRBJ2-2, with 9 bases lining up with TRBD1. CDR3 length: 16 amino acids. CDR1 is KGHDR, CDR2 SFDVKD, per germline. With V trimmed by 3 bases and J by 6 bases, 7 bases remained unmatched. The CDR3 DNA sequence: TGTGCCACCAGTGATCCCGGGACAGGGAGTCCCGGGGAGCTGTTTTTT. This gives the protein CATSDPGTGSPGELFF.

This clone occurred once. The chain recombines TRBV13 with TRBJ2-3, with TRBD2 matching 9 bases. V lost 5 bases, J lost 3 bases, and 6 bases stayed unmatched. The CDR3 has 15 amino acids. Germline values: CDR1 PRHDT, CDR2 FYEKMQ (reference sequence). CDR3 bases: TGTGCCAGCAGCCCCCCTGGACTAGCGACAGATACGCAGTATTTT. Residues: CASSPPGLATDTQYF.

The chain carries TRBV6-5 and TRBJ2-1; D remains unclear. Deletions cut 6 bases from V and 0 bases from J, with 12 bases between. In germline, CDR1 is MNHEY, CDR2 SVGAGI. The CDR3 has 15 amino acids. The CDR3 protein is CASRPERSSYNEQFF. CDR3 sequence (DNA): TGTGCCAGCAGGCCAGAGCGAAGCTCCTACAATGAGCAGTTCTTC.

This chain connects TRBV13 to TRBJ2-7; maybe TRBD2 (5 bases). The germline CDR1 and CDR2 sequences are PRHDT and FYEKMQ (reference sequence). Trimming pared 5 bases from V and 6 bases from J, leaving 14 bases between. This CDR3 spans 13 amino acids. CDR3 amino acids: CASSPPLAAEQYF. Written as DNA, the CDR3 is TGTGCCAGCAGCCCCCCCCTAGCTGCCGAGCAGTACTTC.

The chain uses TRBV10-3 and TRBJ1-1; D perhaps matches TRBD1 (6 bases). Germline CDR1 reads ENHRY; CDR2 reads SYGVKD. With 0 bases removed from V and 1 base from J, the gap between germline ends came to 9 bases. The CDR3 is 15 residues long. For the CDR3, the DNA is TGTGCCATCAGTGAGTCCACAGGGAGGAACACTGAAGCTTTCTTT. This translates into CAISESTGRNTEAFF.

This clone appeared a single time. This chain links TRBV5-5 with TRBJ1-5, with D uncertain. The CDR3 has 15 residues. CDR1 is SGHKS and CDR2 is YYEKEE in the germline V gene (reference sequence). Trimming left V 3 bases short and J 0 bases short, with 10 bases between. For the CDR3, the DNA is TGTGCCAGCAGCTGGGGAGGGAATAGCAATCAGCCCCAGCATTTT. Its protein is CASSWGGNSNQPQHF.

The chain has TRBV5-4 and TRBJ2-7; 12 bases line up with TRBD2. The V gene's germline CDR1 is SGHNT and CDR2 YYREEE (reference sequence). V lost 3 bases and J lost 2; bases outside the gene matches: 3. There are 15 residues in the CDR3. The CDR3 reads CASSSRTSGAYEQYF. CDR3 in DNA: TGTGCCAGCAGCTCACGGACTAGCGGGGCCTACGAGCAGTACTTC.

This rearrangement joins TRBV1 to TRBJ1-2. TRBV1 is tagged as a pseudogene. CDR3 length: 15 amino acids. The CDR3 is CTSSQDLAVDYGYTF. The CDR3 bases are TGCACCAGCAGCCAAGATCTGGCGGTGGACTATGGCTACACCTTC.

This clone was counted only a few times. The chain joins TRBV7-9 to TRBJ2-3; perhaps TRBD1 as D (6 bases). CDR1 and CDR2 from the germline V gene are SEHNR and FQNEAQ (reference sequence). The CDR3 length is 15 residues. V gave up 1 base and J gave up 4 bases, with 12 bases separating them. The CDR3 nucleotides are TGTGCCAGCAGCTTAGGTACAGGGTTGGCAGATACGCAGTATTTT. It encodes CASSLGTGLADTQYF. Full variable domain (missing parts from reference TRBV7-9 and TRBJ2-3): DTGVSQNPRHKITKRGQNVTFRCDPISEHNRLYWYRQTLGQGPEFLTYFQNEAQLEKSRLLSDRFSAERPKGSFSTLEIQRTEQGDSAMYLCASSLGTGLADTQYFGPGTRLTVL.

J is TRBJ1-2 and V is TRBV6-5; 8 nucleotides line up with TRBD1. This CDR3 has 15 residues. CDR1 and CDR2 (germline): MNHEY, SVGAGI. The V segment lost 4 bases and the J segment 8 bases; nucleotides outside the gene matches: 12. The CDR3 DNA follows: TGTGCCAGCAGTTCACAATTGGACAGGGCTGAGGGCTACACCTTC. Translated: CASSSQLDRAEGYTF.

The V call is TRBV3-1 (or the pseudogene TRBV3-2), the J call TRBJ1-1; D is undetermined. Germline V gene lookup returns CDR1 LGHDT and CDR2 YNNKEL (reference sequence). There are 14 residues in the CDR3. The ends were cut back, 0 bases at V and 4 bases at J, with 9 bases in the middle. CDR3 bases: TGTGCCAGCAGCCAAGAGGGCTTGTTCACTGAAGCTTTCTTT. Protein product: CASSQEGLFTEAFF.

The rearrangement joins TRBV9 to TRBJ1-5; D not certain. Germline values: CDR1 SGDLS, CDR2 YYNGEE. The CDR3 loop spans 14 amino acids. V lost 9 bases and J 10 bases, leaving 23 bases between the germline ends. CDR3 residues: CATNSEQAYLPQHF. The DNA of the CDR3 is TGTGCCACCAATTCAGAGCAGGCTTATCTTCCCCAGCATTTT.

The V and J genes are TRBV7-9 and TRBJ2-5; D possibly corresponds to TRBD1 (5 bases). The length of the CDR3 is 14 residues. The V end was cut by 5 bases, the J end by 6 bases, with 16 bases between. Germline values: CDR1 SEHNR, CDR2 FQNEAQ (reference sequence). The CDR3 DNA reads TGTGCCAGCAGCCCTCCCGGGCAGGGAAAGACCCAGTACTTC. It yields the protein CASSPPGQGKTQYF.

The chain links TRBV30 to TRBJ1-2, with D possibly TRBD1 on 6 matching bases. The germline V gene encodes CDR1 GTSNPN and CDR2 SVGIG (reference sequence). The CDR3 totals 13 residues. Trimming removed 3 bases at V and 4 bases at J, with 12 bases between. The CDR3 sequence: CAWSGQSSYGYTF. CDR3 bases: TGTGCCTGGAGCGGACAGTCCTCCTATGGCTACACCTTC.

The chain uses TRBV19 and TRBJ1-5; no definite D call. The CDR3 has 16 amino acids. Germline CDR1 LNHDA, CDR2 SQIVND (reference sequence). With 3 bases removed from V and 1 base from J, the gap between germline ends came to 13 bases. The CDR3 DNA reads TGTGCCAGTAGTATGGGAGCGATGATCAGCAATCAGCCCCAGCATTTT. Encoded protein: CASSMGAMISNQPQHF.

This rearrangement joins TRBV11-2 to TRBJ2-7; a possible D gene is TRBD1 (5 bases). The CDR3 runs to 15 residues. The V gene's germline CDR1 is SGHAT and CDR2 FQNNGV. Trimming cost V 3 bases and J 0 bases, with 12 bases left between them. CDR3 DNA sequence: TGTGCCAGCAGCTTTGAAAGGGGTCCCTCCTACGAGCAGTACTTC. Its translation is CASSFERGPSYEQYF.

The rearrangement links TRBV24-1 to TRBJ2-7, with D possibly being TRBD1 (5 bases). V dropped 3 bases and J dropped 1 base, with 6 bases sitting between them. Germline CDR1 KGHDR, CDR2 SFDVKD. This CDR3 has 13 amino acids. The CDR3 region has the DNA TGTGCCACCAGTGATGGGGCGTCCTACGAGCAGTACTTC. Its translation: CATSDGASYEQYF.

The V call is TRBV21-1, the J call TRBJ1-3. TRBV21-1 is a pseudogene locus. The CDR3 sequence is 15 residues long. The CDR3 region has the DNA TGTGCCAGCAGTCCCAAGGGAGGGCCCGGAAACACCATATATTTT. Residues: CASSPKGGPGNTIYF.

V and J are TRBV6-5 and TRBJ1-1; D ambiguous. V was cut by 4 bases and J by 6 bases, with 9 bases left in between. Germline CDR1 reads MNHEY; CDR2 reads SVGAGI. The CDR3 covers 12 residues. The CDR3 DNA reads TGTGCCAGCAGTTTGTGGAGGGCTGAAGCTTTCTTT. As protein: CASSLWRAEAFF.